These T cell receptor beta chains were read from a single sample in a study of beta chain features in type 1 diabetes. Assay: immunoSEQ multiplex PCR; the TCRdb copy retains only in-frame clones and omits some. Of 200,000 to 300,000 clones in the sample, around 20% were seen once. Sequencing used naive CD4+ T cells from blood. These receptor sequences come from a woman in her 40s with type 1 diabetes. CDR3s include the opening cysteine and the closing phenylalanine or tryptophan. Each record gives: clone size, V gene, J gene, D gene, CDR3 DNA, CDR3 protein. D genes are given only for firm matches. Size is omitted from some rows. Given values are once, few, many or a class for expanded clones.

.,TRBV7-9,TRBJ2-2,.,TGTGCCAGCAGCCTCGTGGAGTTGAGGGAGCTGTTTTTT,CASSLVELRELFF
.,TRBV29-1,TRBJ2-1,TRBD2,TGCAGCGCCTCTAGCGGGAGCGGTCTCAATGAGCAGTTCTTC,CSASSGSGLNEQFF
.,TRBV14,TRBJ2-1,.,TGTGCCAGCAGCCTTCGGGGTCCCCTCTACAATGAGCAGTTCTTC,CASSLRGPLYNEQFF
few,TRBV7-9,TRBJ2-3,TRBD1,TGTGCCAGCAGCCCCCATCAGGGGGCCTTCACAGATACGCAGTATTTT,CASSPHQGAFTDTQYF
few,TRBV14,TRBJ2-1,TRBD2,TGTGCCAGCAGCTTACGCGGGGGGTCCTACAATGAGCAGTTCTTC,CASSLRGGSYNEQFF
.,TRBV4-2,TRBJ2-3,TRBD1,TGTGCCAGCAGCCAACGGACAGGGGGTACTTATCCCACAGATACGCAGTATTTT,CASSQRTGGTYPTDTQYF
.,TRBV18,TRBJ1-5,.,TGTGCCAGCTCACCAATACAGGGTGTCAATCAGCCCCAGCATTTT,CASSPIQGVNQPQHF
.,TRBV15,TRBJ2-3,TRBD2,TGTGCCACCAGCAGAGGTGGGACTAGCGGGATAGTAGCAGATACGCAGTATTTT,CATSRGGTSGIVADTQYF
.,TRBV19,TRBJ2-1,.,TGTGCCAGTAGTAGACTAGGTGCTGACAATGAGCAGTTCTTC,CASSRLGADNEQFF
few,TRBV29-1,TRBJ2-2,.,TGCAGTTTACTACAGGGCCCCACCGGGGAGCTGTTTTTT,CSLLQGPTGELFF
.,TRBV7-9,TRBJ1-1,TRBD1,TGTGCCAGCAGCTTAGCGAACAGGGGTTCTGAAGCTTTCTTT,CASSLANRGSEAFF
.,TRBV7-9,TRBJ1-1,.,TGTGCCAGCAGCTACGATGGGGCATCGAACACTGAAGCTTTCTTT,CASSYDGASNTEAFF
.,TRBV4-3,TRBJ2-1,.,TGCGCCAGCAGCCTAGTAGAGGGAGCGTCCTACAATGAGCAGTTCTTC,CASSLVEGASYNEQFF
.,TRBV18,TRBJ1-1,.,TGTGCCAGCTCACCTCAGGGAAACAGGGAGAACACTGAAGCTTTCTTT,CASSPQGNRENTEAFF
few,TRBV10-3,TRBJ1-5,.,TGTGCCATCGGCCAGATGAATCAGCCCCAGCATTTT,CAIGQMNQPQHF
.,TRBV5-1,TRBJ2-6,.,TGCGCCAGCAGCTTGGCCGAGGCAGCTGGGGCCAACGTCCTGACTTTC,CASSLAEAAGANVLTF
once,TRBV30,TRBJ2-7,TRBD2,TGTGCCTGGAGTGTAATTCAGACTAGCACCTACGAGCAGTACTTC,CAWSVIQTSTYEQYF
few,TRBV2,TRBJ2-1,.,TGTGCCAGCAGTGTGGGAGACAATGAGCAGTTCTTC,CASSVGDNEQFF
few,TRBV7-9,TRBJ2-2,TRBD1,TGTGCCCGGACAGGAGAGACCGGGGAGCTGTTTTTT,CARTGETGELFF
.,TRBV6-6,TRBJ2-1,TRBD2,TGTGCCAGCAGTTACTTGGCTAGCGGGGGCAATGAGCAGTTCTTC,CASSYLASGGNEQFF
once,TRBV30,TRBJ1-3,.,TGTGCCTGGGGTCGCGGACAGGGAAACACCATATATTTT,CAWGRGQGNTIYF
.,TRBV4-3,TRBJ1-2,TRBD1,TGCGCCAGCAGCCAGGACAGGGATAGAGGCTACACCTTC,CASSQDRDRGYTF
.,TRBV19,TRBJ1-5,.,TGTGCCAGTAGTCTACTCTATCAGCCCCAGCATTTT,CASSLLYQPQHF
once,TRBV13,TRBJ1-1,.,TGTGCCAGCAGCCAAGACAGCGCCAAAGCTTTCTTT,CASSQDSAKAFF
.,TRBV9,TRBJ2-1,.,TGTGCCAGCAGCCTTTCTAGCGCAGCCTACAATGAGCAGTTCTTC,CASSLSSAAYNEQFF
.,TRBV28,TRBJ2-7,TRBD1,TGTGCCAGCAGCCTCCGGGACAGTGCCTCCTACGAGCAGTACTTC,CASSLRDSASYEQYF
.,TRBV7-8,TRBJ1-4,.,TGTGCCAGCAGCTTAGGGGTCCAGGGCGATGAAAAACTGTTTTTT,CASSLGVQGDEKLFF
few,TRBV5-1,TRBJ2-1,.,TGCGCCAGCAGCTTGGACAGGTTCCACAATGAGCAGTTCTTC,CASSLDRFHNEQFF
few,TRBV4-1,TRBJ1-1,.,TGCGCCAGCAGCCAAGGCGCACAGGGACGGAACACTGAAGCTTTCTTT,CASSQGAQGRNTEAFF
.,TRBV14,TRBJ2-5,.,TGTGCCAGCAGCCAAGTTCGGGATCGGGAGACCCAGTACTTC,CASSQVRDRETQYF
few,TRBV7-3,TRBJ1-2,.,TGTGCCAGCAGCTTAGGGTTAAGGGGTGGCTACACCTTC,CASSLGLRGGYTF
.,TRBV6-5,TRBJ2-7,TRBD1,TGTGCCAGCAGTTACTCGGGACAGGGGTCCTACGAGCAGTACTTC,CASSYSGQGSYEQYF
.,TRBV18,TRBJ2-5,TRBD1,TGTGCCAGCTCACCACAAGCAGGGGGAGAGACCCAGTACTTC,CASSPQAGGETQYF
.,TRBV2,TRBJ1-1,TRBD1,TGTGCCAGCAGGGCCGGGACAGCGAACACTGAAGCTTTCTTT,CASRAGTANTEAFF
.,TRBV7-3,TRBJ1-1,TRBD1,TGTGCCAGCAGTTTCACAGGGGGAGAAACTGAAGCTTTCTTT,CASSFTGGETEAFF
.,TRBV4-3,TRBJ1-2,.,TGCGCCAGCAGCCAAGCTTCCGGGTTCTATGGCTACACCTTC,CASSQASGFYGYTF
.,TRBV2,TRBJ2-2,.,TGTGCCAGCAAAGAGGGAGCCCCCACCGGGGAGCTGTTTTTT,CASKEGAPTGELFF
.,TRBV18,TRBJ2-7,.,TGTGCCAGCTCACCACTGGACACCTCCTACGAGCAGTACTTC,CASSPLDTSYEQYF